The next 18 T cell receptor beta chains were all read from a single sample in a study of CD8 T cells in Susac syndrome. RNA, at about 0.45 to 1 ug, was reverse transcribed with random hexamers. One entry per CDR3 protein, called by TCRdb with MiXCR from the immunoSEQ multiplex PCR reads. Of 200,000 to 250,000 distinct CDR3 sequences detected, approximately 94% appear once; the ten largest clones hold about 0.14%. Sequenced sample: CD4+ T cells from PBMCs. These receptors came from a human donor with Susac syndrome.

The chain employs TRBV7-3 and TRBJ2-2, with TRBD2 identical over 8 bases. Looked up from germline, CDR1 is SGHTA and CDR2 is FQGTGA. J lost 5 bases, V lost 5 bases, and 4 bases had no gene match. The CDR3 is 14 residues long. The CDR3 loop reads CASSPGGVTGELFF. The CDR3 nucleotides are TGTGCCAGCAGCCCGGGGGGGGTTACCGGGGAGCTGTTTTTT.

This chain joins TRBV20-1 and TRBJ2-5, with 10 bases that match TRBD2. From germline, CDR1 is DFQATT and CDR2 SNEGSKA (reference sequence). The J segment lost 5 bases and the V segment lost 2 bases, leaving 8 bases of the junction unmatched. The CDR3 totals 15 residues. The CDR3, as DNA: TGCAGTGCTAGATCCAGCGGGGGGGATGTGGAGACCCAGTACTTC. Translated: CSARSSGGDVETQYF.

The chain recombines TRBV15 with TRBJ1-5; maybe TRBD1 (6 bases). CDR3 length: 15 residues. Trimming removed 7 bases at V and 4 bases at J, with 17 bases between. Germline CDR1 and CDR2: LNHNV and YYDKDF (reference sequence). CDR3: CATTKGGGANQPQHF. Written as DNA, the CDR3 is TGTGCCACCACCAAAGGAGGGGGGGCAAATCAGCCCCAGCATTTT.

The rearrangement links TRBV6-4 to TRBJ1-2; D uncertain. V lost 6 bases, J lost 2 bases, and 16 bases lay in between. Germline V gene sequence: CDR1 MRHNA, CDR2 SNTAGT. The CDR3 has 15 residues. The CDR3 DNA reads as TGTGCCAGCAGACTCTCGGATGGGCGGAACTATGGCTACACCTTC. Residues: CASRLSDGRNYGYTF.

The chain is built from TRBV20-1 and TRBJ2-3; 7 nucleotides match TRBD1. CDR1 DFQATT and CDR2 SNEGSKA come from the germline V gene (reference sequence). V lost 6 bases and J lost 1; bases outside the gene matches: 7. The CDR3 is 14 amino acids. The CDR3 sequence is CSAPDRARTDTQYF. The CDR3 DNA reads as TGCAGTGCGCCAGACAGGGCCCGCACAGATACGCAGTATTTT.

The chain combines TRBV20-1 with TRBJ2-5; possible D gene TRBD2, 7 bases. V lost 6 bases and J 7 bases, leaving 27 bases between the germline ends. CDR3 length: 16 residues. Germline values: CDR1 DFQATT, CDR2 SNEGSKA (reference sequence). The CDR3 nucleotides are TGCAGTGCCGGGGGGCAACTAGTCAATGGTGAGGTGACCCAGTACTTC. This codes for CSAGGQLVNGEVTQYF.

The chain carries TRBV5-5 and TRBJ1-1; 7 nucleotides agree with TRBD1. This CDR3 region has 16 residues. CDR1 SGHKS and CDR2 YYEKEE come from the germline V gene (reference sequence). V lost 4 bases, J lost 1 base, and 10 bases stayed unmatched. CDR3 nucleotide sequence: TGTGCCAGCAGCCCGGAAACGGGACAGCGGAACACTGAAGCTTTCTTT. Encoded protein: CASSPETGQRNTEAFF. The full variable domain, in which reference TRBV5-5 and TRBJ1-1 provide the parts outside the CDR3, is DAGVTQSPTHLIKTRGQQVTLRCSPISGHKSVSWYQQVLGQGPQFIFQYYEKEERGRGNFPDRFSARQFPNYSSELNVNALLLGDSALYLCASSPETGQRNTEAFFGQGTRLTVV.

The chain employs TRBV28 and TRBJ2-4; 7 positions agree with TRBD1. From germline, CDR1 is MDHEN and CDR2 SYDVKM. V lost 6 bases, J lost 6 bases, and 2 bases stayed unmatched. This CDR3 is built from 12 residues. The CDR3 sequence: CASRSGGNIQYF. CDR3 DNA: TGTGCCAGCAGGTCAGGGGGAAACATTCAGTACTTC.

The V and J genes are TRBV12-3 or TRBV12-4 and TRBJ1-2; possible D gene TRBD1, 5 bases. The CDR3 contains 14 residues. Trimming left V 4 bases short and J 2 bases short, with 11 bases between. In DNA, the CDR3 is TGTGCCAGCAGTTCTACATGGGACAACTATGGCTACACCTTC. This codes for CASSSTWDNYGYTF.

The rearrangement uses TRBV20-1 and TRBJ1-4, with TRBD1 as a possible D gene (5 bases). Germline V gene data show CDR1 as DFQATT and CDR2 as SNEGSKA (reference sequence). V dropped 6 bases and J dropped 5 bases, with 13 bases sitting between them. The CDR3 has 13 amino acids. CDR3 residues: CSAWGRSNEKLFF. DNA of the CDR3: TGCAGTGCCTGGGGACGGAGCAATGAAAAACTGTTTTTT.

Here the CDR3 DNA reads TGTGCCAGCAGCCAAGGGGGGGCGGCACGAGAGACCCAGTACTTC. Translating it yields CASSQGGAARETQYF. V gene TRBV5-4 combines with J gene TRBJ2-5, with D perhaps matching TRBD2 (7 bases). CDR3 length: 15 residues. The V and J ends lost 4 bases and 4 bases respectively, with 17 bases between them. Germline V gives CDR1 SGHNT, CDR2 YYREEE (reference sequence).

This chain joins TRBV7-9 and TRBJ2-5, with TRBD2 identical over 7 bases. The CDR3 sequence is 16 residues long. Trimming removed 1 base from V and 8 bases from J; junction bases left unmatched: 13. The germline gives CDR1 SEHNR, CDR2 FQNEAQ (reference sequence). The CDR3 DNA reads TGTGCCAGCAGCTTAGTCCCCTCTCAGGCGGGACTAACCCAGTACTTC. Protein product: CASSLVPSQAGLTQYF.

The CDR3 region is CASSLMWGANTEAFF. DNA for the CDR3: TGTGCCAGCAGCTTGATGTGGGGAGCCAACACTGAAGCTTTCTTT. The chain employs TRBV7-9 and TRBJ1-1; unclear D gene. CDR3 size: 15 residues. Looked up from germline, CDR1 is SEHNR and CDR2 is FQNEAQ (reference sequence). V dropped 3 bases and J dropped 2 bases, with 13 bases sitting between them.

The chain links TRBV12-3 or TRBV12-4 to TRBJ2-6; D possibly corresponds to TRBD1 (5 bases). V was shortened by 4 bases and J by 2 bases, with 9 bases between the two germline ends. The CDR3 consists of 15 residues. The CDR3 DNA reads TGTGCCAGCAGTTACCAGGGCCCTGGGGCCAACGTCCTGACTTTC. It encodes CASSYQGPGANVLTF.

V usage is TRBV20-1 and J usage is TRBJ1-5; D is perhaps TRBD1 (6 bases). This CDR3 is built from 15 residues. Trimming shortened V by 5 bases and J by 5 bases, and 19 bases separated the two germline ends. The germline V gene has CDR1 DFQATT and CDR2 SNEGSKA (reference sequence). CDR3 loop: CSAVGGQGFYQPQHF. The CDR3, as DNA: TGCAGTGCTGTGGGGGGGCAGGGGTTTTATCAGCCCCAGCATTTT.

This clonotype showed up just once. J is TRBJ2-3 and V is TRBV29-1; TRBD2 is a possible D gene (5 bases). The CDR3 loop spans 10 amino acids. Germline CDR1 SQVTM, CDR2 ANQGSEA. This CDR3 is CSWGEDTQYF. The CDR3 DNA sequence: TGCTCCTGGGGAGAAGATACGCAGTATTTT.

J is TRBJ2-5 and V is TRBV7-9; the D is unclear. Germline V gives CDR1 SEHNR, CDR2 FQNEAQ (reference sequence). The CDR3 has 15 amino acids. The V and J ends lost 4 bases and 4 bases respectively, with 16 bases between them. The CDR3 nucleotides are TGTGCCAGCAGCTGGATCCTCGGACCTGTAGAGACCCAGTACTTC. It codes for CASSWILGPVETQYF.

The V call is TRBV19, the J call TRBJ1-2; D unresolved. CDR3 size: 14 residues. Trimming stripped 7 bases from V and 6 bases from J, with 18 bases between. The germline V gene has CDR1 LNHDA and CDR2 SQIVND (reference sequence). The CDR3 DNA sequence: TGTGCCAGTATCCGGGCGCAAGTAAGGCATGGCTACACCTTC. Its protein is CASIRAQVRHGYTF.